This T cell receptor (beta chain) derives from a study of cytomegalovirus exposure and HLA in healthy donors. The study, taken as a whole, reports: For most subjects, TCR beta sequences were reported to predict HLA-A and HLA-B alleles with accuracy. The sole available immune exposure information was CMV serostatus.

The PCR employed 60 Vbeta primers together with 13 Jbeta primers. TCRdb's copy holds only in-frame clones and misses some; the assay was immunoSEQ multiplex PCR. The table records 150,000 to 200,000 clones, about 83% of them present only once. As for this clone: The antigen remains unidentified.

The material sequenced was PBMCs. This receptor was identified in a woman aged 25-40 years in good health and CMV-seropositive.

The CDR3 is CASSNSNEQFF. The CDR3 region has the DNA TGTGCCAGCAGTAACAGTAATGAGCAGTTCTTC. The chain uses TRBV6-5 and TRBJ2-1, with D uncertain. The V gene's germline CDR1 is MNHEY and CDR2 SVGAGI. Trimming shortened V by 5 bases and J by 7 bases, and 6 bases separated the two germline ends. This CDR3 is built from 11 residues.